What follows are 23 T cell receptor beta chains derived from one specimen sequenced in a study of beta chain features in type 1 diabetes. Every bit of the isolated RNA underwent reverse transcription, so sequencing read expressed TCRB transcripts. Using immunoSEQ multiplex PCR, the repertoire was profiled, and TCRdb retains in-frame clones only, with some absent. The sample has hundreds of thousands of clones, 11% to 15% seen once. Material: naive CD4+ T cells from blood. These receptors all come from a woman aged 35 to 49 in good health.

The chain links TRBV11-2 to TRBJ2-7, with 7 bases matching TRBD2. V lost 2 bases, J lost 3 bases, and 4 bases stayed unmatched. This CDR3 is built from 14 residues. Germline assignment: CDR1 SGHAT and CDR2 FQNNGV. This CDR3 is CASSLRTSSYEQYF. The CDR3 DNA is TGTGCCAGCAGCTTAAGGACTAGTAGCTACGAGCAGTACTTC.

This clone was observed a few times. For the CDR3, the DNA is TGCAGCGTTGTCCCCCGGCGTCTCGGGGTTGGGCAAGAGACCCAGTACTTC. The encoded protein is CSVVPRRLGVGQETQYF. The chain has TRBV29-1 and TRBJ2-5; TRBD2 is a possible D gene (5 bases). Per the germline V gene, CDR1 is SQVTM and CDR2 is ANQGSEA. The CDR3 is 17 residues long. V lost 4 bases to trimming and J lost 2 bases, with 23 bases between them.

This clone turned up a few times. The chain couples TRBV10-2 to TRBJ2-7, with a tentative D call TRBD2 (6 bases). V lost 5 bases, J lost 0 bases, and 14 bases lay in between. The germline gives CDR1 WSHSY, CDR2 SAAADI. The CDR3 spans 15 residues. CDR3 loop: CASSNLASSSYEQYF. DNA for the CDR3: TGCGCCAGCAGTAATCTAGCGTCGAGCTCCTACGAGCAGTACTTC.

This clone came up a few times. The chain carries TRBV7-2 and TRBJ1-2; a possible D gene is TRBD1 (5 bases). Germline CDR1 is SGHTA and CDR2 is FQGNSA. The CDR3 length is 16 residues. Deletions cut 5 bases from V and 0 bases from J, with 16 bases between. CDR3 coding DNA: TGTGCCAGCAGCCCCCACACAGGAGAACCTAACTATGGCTACACCTTC. Its protein is CASSPHTGEPNYGYTF.

This clone turned up a few times. The gene calls are TRBV5-4 and TRBJ1-2; D is ambiguous. From germline, CDR1 is SGHNT and CDR2 YYREEE (reference sequence). This CDR3 has 14 residues. The ends were cut back, 4 bases at V and 3 bases at J, with 13 bases in the middle. The CDR3 DNA reads TGTGCCAGCAGCGCACAGAAGTTATACTATGGCTACACCTTC. It translates to CASSAQKLYYGYTF.

The V gene is TRBV6-6, the J gene TRBJ2-7, with D possibly TRBD1 on 6 matching bases. Trimming removed 2 bases from V and 4 bases from J, with 9 bases in between. The CDR3 is made up of 13 amino acids. Per the germline V gene, CDR1 is MNHNY and CDR2 is SVGAGI (reference sequence). DNA for the CDR3: TGTGCCAGCAGTTACGGGACACAATACGAGCAGTACTTC. This translates into CASSYGTQYEQYF.

This clone has just a few counts. The chain has TRBV9 and TRBJ2-1, with a tentative D call TRBD2 (5 bases). CDR3 size: 16 residues. Germline CDR1 and CDR2: SGDLS and YYNGEE. Trimming removed 3 bases at V and 4 bases at J, with 17 bases between. The CDR3 nucleotides read TGTGCCAGCAGCGGAGGAGGTCTAGCTTCATACAATGAGCAGTTCTTC. Residues: CASSGGGLASYNEQFF.

V usage is TRBV27 and J usage is TRBJ1-6, with D hard to call. The CDR3 totals 15 residues. Germline lookup yields CDR1 MNHEY and CDR2 SMNVEV (reference sequence). The V end was cut by 0 bases, the J end by 5 bases, with 8 bases between. CDR3 region: CASSLSRGDNSPLHF. DNA of the CDR3: TGTGCCAGCAGTTTATCCCGGGGAGATAATTCACCCCTCCACTTT.

This clone turned up a few times. V is TRBV2 and J is TRBJ1-5; TRBD1 is a possible D gene (5 bases). V lost 7 bases and J lost 4, with 5 bases in between. Germline V gives CDR1 SNHLY, CDR2 FYNNEI. This CDR3 is built from 11 residues. The CDR3 region is CASKGNQPQHF. DNA of the CDR3: TGTGCCAGCAAGGGGAATCAGCCCCAGCATTTT.

The chain recombines TRBV7-9 with TRBJ1-2; 7 positions agree with TRBD1. The trim removed 7 bases at V and 4 bases at J, leaving 12 bases unmatched. The CDR3 is 15 residues long. Germline CDR1 is SEHNR and CDR2 is FQNEAQ (reference sequence). The CDR3 loop is CASNSVTGPLYGYTF. The CDR3 region has the DNA TGTGCCAGCAACTCTGTGACAGGGCCGCTCTATGGCTACACCTTC.

This clone was detected ten times or more. The CDR3 nucleotides read TGTGCCAGCAGCCAAGATCAGGGGGCCTACAATGAGCAGTTCTTC. This gives the protein CASSQDQGAYNEQFF. The V call is TRBV4-2, the J call TRBJ2-1, with 7 bases that match TRBD1. Germline V lookup: CDR1 LGHNA, CDR2 YNFKEQ. The trim removed 0 bases at V and 2 bases at J, leaving 1 base unmatched. The CDR3 totals 15 residues.

The chain employs TRBV18 and TRBJ1-2; TRBD1 aligns across 8 bases. Germline CDR1 and CDR2: KGHSH and LQKENI. The CDR3 has 16 residues. With V trimmed by 4 bases and J by 3 bases, 10 bases remained unmatched. The CDR3 region has the DNA TGTGCCAGCTCACGCGCGCAGGGGGCGCTTGACTATGGCTACACCTTC. It specifies CASSRAQGALDYGYTF.

The chain uses TRBV18 and TRBJ2-7; 7 bases map to TRBD2. With V trimmed by 4 bases and J by 2 bases, 14 bases remained unmatched. This CDR3 has 17 amino acids. Germline loops: CDR1 KGHSH, CDR2 LQKENI. This CDR3 is CASSLIAGGSSPYEQYF. The CDR3 coding sequence is TGTGCCAGCTCACTCATCGCCGGGGGGTCTTCCCCCTACGAGCAGTACTTC.

This clone was found many times. This chain links TRBV7-2 with TRBJ2-3; D may be TRBD2 (5 bases). The CDR3 totals 12 residues. Trimming cost V 5 bases and J 4 bases, with 7 bases left between them. Germline loops: CDR1 SGHTA, CDR2 FQGNSA. CDR3 in amino acids: CASSRAADTQYF. In DNA, the CDR3 is TGTGCCAGCAGCCGAGCGGCAGATACGCAGTATTTT.

CDR3 region: CASSLYPEVAGFNEQFF. The CDR3 DNA follows: TGTGCCAGCAGTTTATACCCCGAGGTAGCGGGGTTCAATGAGCAGTTCTTC. This chain joins TRBV27 and TRBJ2-1, with TRBD2 matching over 8 bases. The J segment lost 6 bases and the V segment lost 1 base, leaving 11 bases of the junction unmatched. Looked up from germline, CDR1 is MNHEY and CDR2 is SMNVEV (reference sequence). The CDR3 has 17 residues.

The V call is TRBV5-1, the J call TRBJ2-1, with no clear D. This CDR3 contains 14 residues. Germline CDR1 reads SGHRS; CDR2 reads YFSETQ. Between the trimmed V and J ends, which lost 5 bases and 0 bases, there was a span of 9 bases. The DNA of the CDR3 is TGCGCCAGCAGTTTAAGCCCCTCCTACAATGAGCAGTTCTTC. Translated, it gives CASSLSPSYNEQFF.

The sample holds a few counts of this clone. The V call is TRBV4-1, the J call TRBJ2-6; 8 nucleotides line up with TRBD1. Trimming cost V 3 bases and J 1 base; bases outside gene matches: 8. The CDR3 extends over 18 amino acids. In germline, CDR1 is MGHRA, CDR2 YSYEKL. This chain's CDR3 is CASSQAWDRISGANVLTF. CDR3 in DNA: TGCGCCAGCAGCCAGGCCTGGGACAGGATTTCTGGGGCCAACGTCCTGACTTTC.

This rearrangement joins TRBV29-1 to TRBJ1-1; D might be TRBD1 (6 bases). This CDR3 is built from 13 residues. Germline values: CDR1 SQVTM, CDR2 ANQGSEA. The CDR3 loop is CAAGGAGGTEAFF. The DNA for the CDR3 is TGCGCCGCGGGGGGCGCTGGGGGCACTGAAGCTTTCTTT.

This clone has a handful of counts. The genes are TRBV18 and TRBJ2-2; D is possibly TRBD2 (6 bases). CDR1 is KGHSH and CDR2 is LQKENI in the germline V gene. Trimming shortened V by 2 bases and J by 1 base, and 11 bases separated the two germline ends. The CDR3 has 16 residues. Written as DNA, the CDR3 is TGTGCCAGCTCACCAAGGCTAGCGAAGAACACCGGGGAGCTGTTTTTT. It translates to CASSPRLAKNTGELFF.

The sample holds a few counts of this clone. The chain joins TRBV7-8 to TRBJ1-1; a weak D match, TRBD1 (6 bases). V was clipped by 7 bases and J by 3 bases, with 15 bases between them. Germline loops: CDR1 SGHVS, CDR2 FQNEAQ. The CDR3 covers 14 residues. The CDR3 loop is CASNGGARHTEAFF. Written as DNA, the CDR3 is TGTGCCAGCAATGGGGGGGCTCGGCACACTGAAGCTTTCTTT.

This clone was counted a few times. The J gene is TRBJ2-3, the V gene TRBV7-8; 7 bases match TRBD2. The CDR3 has 17 residues. Trimming at V came to 1 base and at J to 3 bases, leaving 10 bases not matched to a gene. Germline-derived CDR1 and CDR2 are SGHVS and FQNEAQ. CDR3 nucleotide sequence: TGTGCCAGCAGCTTAGATGGCGGGGGTCCCGGGACAGATACGCAGTATTTT. This translates into CASSLDGGGPGTDTQYF.

This clone was detected only a few times. The chain links TRBV19 to TRBJ1-5; no definite D call. The germline V gene has CDR1 LNHDA and CDR2 SQIVND (reference sequence). The CDR3 is made up of 13 amino acids. Deletions cut 6 bases from V and 2 bases from J, with 8 bases between. CDR3 protein: CASRSTGNQPQHF. CDR3 bases: TGTGCCAGTAGAAGTACAGGCAATCAGCCCCAGCATTTT.

The gene calls are TRBV5-4 and TRBJ2-3; D possibly corresponds to TRBD2 (5 bases). This CDR3 has 13 residues. V lost 4 bases and J 2 bases, leaving 8 bases between the germline ends. CDR1 and CDR2 (germline): SGHNT, YYREEE (reference sequence). CDR3 protein: CASSLTITDTQYF. CDR3 nucleotide sequence: TGTGCCAGCAGCCTGACTATCACAGATACGCAGTATTTT.